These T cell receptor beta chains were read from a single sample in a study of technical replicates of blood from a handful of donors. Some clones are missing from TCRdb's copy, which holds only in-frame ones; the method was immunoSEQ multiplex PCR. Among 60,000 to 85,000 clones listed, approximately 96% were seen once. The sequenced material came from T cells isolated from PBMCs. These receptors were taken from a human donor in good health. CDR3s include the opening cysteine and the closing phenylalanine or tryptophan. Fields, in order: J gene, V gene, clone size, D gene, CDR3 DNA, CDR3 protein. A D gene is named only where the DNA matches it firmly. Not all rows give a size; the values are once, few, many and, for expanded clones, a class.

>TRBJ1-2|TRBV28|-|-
TGTGCCACCCCTGGGGTGGGGGGAGGGGGCTACACCTTC
CATPGVGGGGYTF
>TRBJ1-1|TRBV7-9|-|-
TGTGCCAGCAGCCCTTTGGAAGGGGTCGGCACTGAAGCTTTCTTT
CASSPLEGVGTEAFF
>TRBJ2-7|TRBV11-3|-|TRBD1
TGTGCCAGCAGCTTCAGCGGGACAGGGTCCTACGAGCAGTACTTC
CASSFSGTGSYEQYF
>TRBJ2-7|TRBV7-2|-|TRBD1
TGTGCCAGCAGAAGACAGGGGGCCTACGAGCAGTACTTC
CASRRQGAYEQYF
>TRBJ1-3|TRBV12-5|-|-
TGTGCTAGTGGTTTGGTACTCTCCCGTCCTGGAAACACCATATATTTT
CASGLVLSRPGNTIYF
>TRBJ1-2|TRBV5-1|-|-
TGCGCCAGCAGCTTGGAGGGGGGGAATGGCTACACCTTC
CASSLEGGNGYTF
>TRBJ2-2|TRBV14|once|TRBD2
TGTGCCAGCAGCCGCTGGACTAGCGGGGGGCAAGACACCGGGGAGCTGTTTTTT
CASSRWTSGGQDTGELFF
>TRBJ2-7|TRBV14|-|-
TGTGCCAGCAGCCAATCGTCCTACGAGCAGTACTTC
CASSQSSYEQYF
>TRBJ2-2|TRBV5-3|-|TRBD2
TGTGCCAGAAGTAATCAAGGGAGGGTGAACACCGGGGAGCTGTTTTTT
CARSNQGRVNTGELFF
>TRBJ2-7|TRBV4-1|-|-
TGCGCCAGCAGCCACCCGGCGGGCGAGCAGTACTTC
CASSHPAGEQYF
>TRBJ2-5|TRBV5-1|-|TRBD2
TGCGCCAGCAGCTTGGTGGGGACTAGCGGCCAAGAGACCCAGTACTTC
CASSLVGTSGQETQYF
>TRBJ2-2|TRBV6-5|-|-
TGTGCCAGCAGTTACTCTGGGACTGCCGGGGAGCTGTTTTTT
CASSYSGTAGELFF
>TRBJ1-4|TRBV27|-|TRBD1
TGTGCCAGCAGTTTATCGAGGACAGGCGGCGAAAAACTGTTTTTT
CASSLSRTGGEKLFF
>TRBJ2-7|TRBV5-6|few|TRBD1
TGTGCCAGCAGCCCGACAGGGTCCTACGAGCAGTACTTC
CASSPTGSYEQYF
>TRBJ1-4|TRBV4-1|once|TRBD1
TGCGCCAGCAGCCGCGGGACAGACGACGAAAAACTGTTTTTT
CASSRGTDDEKLFF
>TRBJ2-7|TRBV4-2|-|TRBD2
TGTGCCAGCAGCCAGGGGACTAGCGGGAGGGCCCGAACCTACGAGCAGTACTTC
CASSQGTSGRARTYEQYF
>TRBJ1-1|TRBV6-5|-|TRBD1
TGTGCCAGCAGTTACGCCGACAGGGCGGGGGCTTTCTTT
CASSYADRAGAFF
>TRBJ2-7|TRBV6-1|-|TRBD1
TGTGCCAGCAGAGGAACAGGGGTGGTCCCCAACGAGCAGTACTTC
CASRGTGVVPNEQYF
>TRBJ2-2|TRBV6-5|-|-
TGTGCCAGCAGTTACGCGGGTTTCAACACCGGGGAGCTGTTTTTT
CASSYAGFNTGELFF
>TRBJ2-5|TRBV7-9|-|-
TGTGCCAGCAGCTTGGGTTTTTCCTCTCCAGAGGAAGAGACCCAGTACTTC
CASSLGFSSPEEETQYF
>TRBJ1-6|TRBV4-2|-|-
TGTGCCAGCAGCCATCCCCGGGGAGGGCGATCCTATAATTCACCCCTCCACTTT
CASSHPRGGRSYNSPLHF
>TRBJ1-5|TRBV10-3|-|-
TGTGCCATCAGCGAGGGGGGGGGCGGTCAGCCCCAGCATTTT
CAISEGGGGQPQHF